Following are 21 T cell receptor beta chains from one sample sequenced in a study of blood T cells in healthy people across ages. The use of a sample-barcoded 5' primer and a J-beta primer mix characterized a second PCR of roughly 6 to 11 cycles. TCRdb re-called the 5' RACE reads with MiXCR, one entry per CDR3 protein. This table holds over 1,500,000 distinct CDR3 sequences, about two fifths found once. Source material: blood. All receptors derive from a human donor in good health.

This chain uses TRBV6-6 with TRBJ1-4, with TRBD1 matching 9 bases. The ends lost 2 bases at V and 8 bases at J; junction bases unmatched: 3. Germline CDR1 is MNHNY and CDR2 is SVGAGI (reference sequence). The CDR3 loop spans 14 amino acids. CDR3 DNA: TGTGCCAGCAGTTACGGGACAGGGCCAGAAAAACTGTTTTTT. This gives the protein CASSYGTGPEKLFF.

This CDR3 is CSARDSSGGSYNEQFF. The DNA of the CDR3 is TGCAGTGCTAGAGATAGTAGCGGGGGCTCCTACAATGAGCAGTTCTTC. V gene TRBV20-1 combines with J gene TRBJ2-1; 9 bases fit TRBD2. Germline V gene data show CDR1 as DFQATT and CDR2 as SNEGSKA (reference sequence). The CDR3 totals 16 residues. The J segment lost 0 bases and the V segment lost 0 bases, leaving 3 bases of the junction unmatched.

The chain is built from TRBV6-6 and TRBJ1-4; D remains ambiguous. V was cut by 3 bases and J by 2 bases, with 10 bases left in between. This CDR3 is built from 15 residues. The germline CDR1 and CDR2 sequences are MNHNY and SVGAGI (reference sequence). CDR3 amino acids: CASSYNEWTNEKLFF. CDR3 DNA: TGTGCCAGCAGTTATAATGAATGGACTAATGAAAAACTGTTTTTT.

The CDR3 nucleotides are TGTGCCCCCTGGGGGCTCCCCTCGAGCTCCTATAATTCACCCCTCCACTTT. As protein: CAPWGLPSSSYNSPLHF. The chain recombines TRBV6-6 with TRBJ1-6, with D tentatively TRBD1 (6 bases). The germline V and J ends were trimmed by 11 bases and 0 bases, with 20 bases remaining between them. The CDR3 loop spans 17 amino acids. Looked up from germline, CDR1 is MNHNY and CDR2 is SVGAGI (reference sequence).

V is TRBV7-2 and J is TRBJ2-3; 7 positions match TRBD2. In germline, CDR1 is SGHTA, CDR2 FQGNSA. The CDR3 is 18 residues long. Losses at the gene ends were 5 bases for V and 1 base for J; bases not matched to a gene: 15. As DNA, the CDR3 is TGTGCCAGCAGCCCAAGCCCGAGAGCGGGGACCCGCACAGATACGCAGTATTTT. It codes for CASSPSPRAGTRTDTQYF. Using reference TRBV7-2 and TRBJ2-3 for the parts outside the CDR3, the full variable domain is GAGVSQSPSNKVTEKGKDVELRCDPISGHTALYWYRQSLGQGLEFLIYFQGNSAPDKSGLPSDRFSAERTGGSVSTLTIQRTQQEDSAVYLCASSPSPRAGTRTDTQYFGPGTRLTVL.

The CDR3 here is CASSRGLAGAEETQYF. Here the CDR3 DNA reads TGTGCCAGCAGCCGTGGACTAGCGGGGGCCGAGGAGACCCAGTACTTC. The rearrangement joins TRBV7-2 to TRBJ2-7; 13 bases are a match to TRBD2. The DNA end is a closer match to TRBJ2-5, so the J assignment may be wrong. In germline, CDR1 is SGHTA, CDR2 FQGNSA. The CDR3 spans 16 residues.

This clonotype turned up a few times. The chain joins TRBV20-1 to TRBJ2-5; D unresolved. Germline V CDR1 and CDR2: DFQATT, SNEGSKA (reference sequence). The CDR3 totals 14 residues. With 6 bases removed from V and 4 bases from J, the gap between germline ends came to 18 bases. CDR3 amino acids: CSAKSRLGVETQYF. CDR3 bases: TGCAGTGCGAAATCACGGCTGGGTGTAGAGACCCAGTACTTC.

This clonotype was picked up many times. V usage is TRBV4-3 and J usage is TRBJ2-7; D unclear. Trimming removed 3 bases at V and 0 bases at J, with 9 bases between. Germline V gene lookup returns CDR1 LGHNA and CDR2 YSLEER. This CDR3 has 14 amino acids. The DNA of the CDR3 is TGCGCCAGCAGCCAGAGCCCGTACTCCTACGAGCAGTACTTC. Translating it yields CASSQSPYSYEQYF.

The rearrangement uses TRBV29-1 and TRBJ2-3; D is unclear. The V gene lost 0 bases and the J gene lost 3 bases, with 10 bases spanning the gap. The CDR3 contains 14 residues. Germline V gene sequence: CDR1 SQVTM, CDR2 ANQGSEA. The CDR3 spells CSVEDPTLTDTQYF. The CDR3 DNA reads as TGCAGCGTTGAAGATCCGACACTTACAGATACGCAGTATTTT.

The CDR3 is CASSESVAPSSYEQYF. The DNA of the CDR3 is TGCGCCAGCAGTGAGAGTGTGGCCCCGAGCTCCTACGAGCAGTACTTC. This rearrangement joins TRBV10-2 to TRBJ2-7; unclear D gene. CDR3 length: 16 residues. CDR1 WSHSY and CDR2 SAAADI come from the germline V gene. V lost 2 bases to trimming and J lost 0 bases, with 14 bases between them.

This clonotype was seen only a few times. This chain joins TRBV5-6 and TRBJ1-2; the D gene is possibly TRBD1 (5 bases). The CDR3 is 18 residues long. Trimming left V 1 base short and J 6 bases short, with 25 bases between. Germline assignment: CDR1 SGHDT and CDR2 YYEEEE. The CDR3 spells CASSLLAAGNNPYDGYTF. In DNA form, the CDR3 reads TGTGCCAGCAGCTTGTTGGCCGCAGGGAATAACCCATACGATGGCTACACCTTC.

This chain connects TRBV12-3 or TRBV12-4 to TRBJ1-6, with D perhaps TRBD1 (5 bases). This CDR3 comprises 16 residues. V lost 5 bases and J lost 5, with 16 bases in between. The CDR3 loop is CASSHGTSGNNSPLHF. The DNA for the CDR3 is TGTGCCAGCAGTCATGGGACTTCGGGAAATAATTCACCCCTCCACTTT.

The count of this clonotype is one. The chain uses TRBV4-1 and TRBJ2-5; D is unclear. The DNA end lines up better with TRBJ2-7; the J call may be wrong. The CDR3 is 13 amino acids. CDR1 and CDR2 from the germline V gene are MGHRA and YSYEKL. This chain's CDR3 is CASSPQIQHEQYF. CDR3 bases: TGCGCCAGCAGCCCCCAGATCCAACACGAGCAGTACTTC.

This clonotype turned up a few times. The chain recombines TRBV20-1 with TRBJ1-1; maybe TRBD1 (5 bases). Germline loops: CDR1 DFQATT, CDR2 SNEGSKA (reference sequence). Trimming removed 5 bases from V and 0 bases from J, with 19 bases in between. CDR3 length: 16 amino acids. The CDR3 loop reads CSAPTTKDTLNTEAFF. CDR3 in DNA: TGCAGTGCTCCGACAACAAAGGACACCCTGAACACTGAAGCTTTCTTT.

The rearrangement joins TRBV6-2 or TRBV6-3 to TRBJ2-5, with a possible D match to TRBD1 (6 bases). Germline-derived CDR1 and CDR2 are MNHEY and SVGEGT. V lost 8 bases and J lost 11, with 21 bases in between. This CDR3 region has 13 residues. CDR3 nucleotide sequence: TGTGCCAGCGGACCCTCGGACAGACTGAAGCAGTACTTC. Amino acid sequence: CASGPSDRLKQYF.

In this sample, this clonotype turned up once. As the CDR3 is not closed by the conserved phenylalanine or tryptophan, this likely results from a read error. V usage is TRBV7-2 and J usage is TRBJ2-5; 8 positions agree with TRBD1. CDR3 length: 14 residues. J gave up 1 base and V 5 bases, and 3 bases lay outside the gene matches. Germline V CDR1 and CDR2: SGHTA, FQGNSA. The CDR3 DNA follows: TGTGCCAGCAGCAACAGGGGGACCCAAGAGACCCAGTACGTC. Translation gives CASSNRGTQETQYV.

The gene calls are TRBV12-5 and TRBJ1-1; the D gene is possibly TRBD1 (5 bases). The V end was cut by 2 bases, the J end by 8 bases, with 6 bases between. The germline CDR1 and CDR2 sequences are LGHNT and FRNRAP. The CDR3 covers 11 residues. The CDR3 DNA reads TGTGCTAGTGGTTTGAACAGGGAAGCTTTCTTT. Its protein product is CASGLNREAFF.

This clonotype occurred a few times. The gene calls are TRBV12-3 or TRBV12-4 and TRBJ1-2, with a tentative D call TRBD1 (5 bases). V lost 5 bases and J 3 bases, leaving 13 bases between the germline ends. This CDR3 has 14 residues. The CDR3 region has the DNA TGTGCCAGCAGTACAGGACCGGTCTACTATGGCTACACCTTC. Its protein product is CASSTGPVYYGYTF.

V and J are TRBV4-3 and TRBJ1-2; TRBD1 is a possible D gene (5 bases). This CDR3 contains 15 residues. CDR1 is LGHNA and CDR2 is YSLEER in the germline V gene. Trimming pared 4 bases from V and 5 bases from J, leaving 17 bases between. Written as DNA, the CDR3 is TGCGCCAGCAGCCTAGCAGGTGGGGCCCTATATGGCTACACCTTC. This gives the protein CASSLAGGALYGYTF.

This clonotype was counted only a few times. The chain combines TRBV20-1 with TRBJ2-6; 8 bases are shared with TRBD1. The CDR3 runs to 16 residues. Germline V lookup: CDR1 DFQATT, CDR2 SNEGSKA (reference sequence). The ends lost 3 bases at V and 0 bases at J; junction bases unmatched: 4. The CDR3 DNA sequence: TGCAGTGCTAGCTCAACAGGGGGCTCTGGGGCCAACGTCCTGACTTTC. Its protein is CSASSTGGSGANVLTF.

This chain joins TRBV20-1 and TRBJ2-7, with D possibly called TRBD1 or TRBD2 (5 bases each). Trimming left V 0 bases short and J 3 bases short, with 12 bases between. CDR1 is DFQATT, CDR2 SNEGSKA, per germline (reference sequence). This CDR3 region has 14 residues. The CDR3 spells CSARDQAGSYEQYF. The CDR3 DNA follows: TGCAGTGCTAGAGATCAAGCAGGGAGCTACGAGCAGTACTTC.